This T cell receptor (beta chain) was documented in a study of cytomegalovirus exposure and HLA in healthy donors. The overall study: T cells numbering about 179 million yielded 100 million to 120 million unique TCR beta sequences in an earlier analysis.

V was cut by 0 bases and J by 6 bases, with 11 bases left in between. Germline assignment: CDR1 SGHVS and CDR2 FQNEAQ. The CDR3 sequence is 14 residues long. The PCR made use of 60 Vbeta and 13 Jbeta primers. The protocol was immunoSEQ multiplex PCR, while the TCRdb copy is restricted to in-frame clones and leaves out a portion. The sample includes 80,000 to 95,000 clones, 60% to 85% seen only once; the top ten take 5% to 7%. Sequences were obtained from PBMCs. The sequence was obtained from a man between 18 and 35 years old in good health and CMV-seropositive. The chain couples TRBV7-8 to TRBJ1-2, with D possibly TRBD1 on 6 matching bases. Here the CDR3 DNA reads TGTGCCAGCAGCTTAGCGCTGGGGGCGAATGGCTACACCTTC. This encodes CASSLALGANGYTF.